This TCR beta chain was sequenced in a study of blood T cell repertoires in COVID-19. About the study: The cDNA or gDNA used as material had been derived from T cells, B-cell-depleted T cells, or PBMCs.

The CDR3 has 17 residues. J lost 4 bases, V lost 4 bases, and 16 bases had no gene match. Germline V gives CDR1 SGDLS, CDR2 YYNGEE. The repertoire was sequenced with immunoSEQ multiplex PCR; TCRdb's copy has only in-frame clones and lacks some. The sample includes tens of thousands of clones, 70% to 85% seen only once; the top ten take around 3.5%. This clone was detected once. This TCR came from a man aged 55-75 years with acute or convalescent COVID-19. The chain employs TRBV9 and TRBJ1-2; 7 bases fit TRBD1. The sample comprised peripheral blood. CDR3 sequence: CASSPRTGQGVLYGYTF. The CDR3 DNA is TGTGCCAGCAGCCCCCGTACAGGGCAGGGGGTCCTCTATGGCTACACCTTC.